Sequencing of this T cell receptor (beta chain) was carried out in a study of OX40 agonist ivuxolimab in advanced cancers. Overall study context: Dosing consisted of intravenous ivuxolimab at 0.01 to 10 mg/kg every 2 weeks.

TCRdb's table, derived via immunoSEQ multiplex PCR, lists solely in-frame clones and lacks some. The sample holds tens of thousands of clones, roughly 83% seen once. V shed 1 base and J 0 bases; nucleotides not matched to a gene: 2. The CDR3 is 18 amino acids. The germline V gene has CDR1 LNHNV and CDR2 YYDKDF (reference sequence). The chain joins TRBV15 to TRBJ2-2; the match to TRBD2 covers 13 bases. The receptor was derived from an adult with an advanced solid tumor such as melanoma, head and neck, liver or kidney cancer. Sequencing was performed on CD4+ or CD8+ T cells sorted from blood, taken in a trial of the OX40 agonist ivuxolimab. This chain's CDR3 is CATSRGGTSGANTGELFF. CDR3 coding DNA: TGTGCCACCAGCAGAGGAGGGACTAGCGGGGCGAACACCGGGGAGCTGTTTTTT.